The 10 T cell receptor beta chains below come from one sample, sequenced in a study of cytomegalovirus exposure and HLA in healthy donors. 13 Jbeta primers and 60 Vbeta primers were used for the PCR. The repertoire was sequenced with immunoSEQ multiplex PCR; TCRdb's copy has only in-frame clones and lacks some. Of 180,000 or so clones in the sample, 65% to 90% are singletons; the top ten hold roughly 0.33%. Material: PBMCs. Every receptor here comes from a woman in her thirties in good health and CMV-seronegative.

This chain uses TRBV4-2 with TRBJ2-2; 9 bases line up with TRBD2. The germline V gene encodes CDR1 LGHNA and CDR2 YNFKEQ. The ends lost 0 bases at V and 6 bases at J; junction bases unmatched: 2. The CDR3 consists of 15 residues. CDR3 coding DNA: TGTGCCAGCAGCCAAGAAGCGGGAGGTCCCGGGGAGCTGTTTTTT. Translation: CASSQEAGGPGELFF.

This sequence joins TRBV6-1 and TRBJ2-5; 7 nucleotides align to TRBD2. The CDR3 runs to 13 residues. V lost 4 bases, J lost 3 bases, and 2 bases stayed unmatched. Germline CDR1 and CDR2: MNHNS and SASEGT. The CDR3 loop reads CASSVRGEETQYF. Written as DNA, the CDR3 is TGTGCCAGCAGTGTTCGGGGGGAAGAGACCCAGTACTTC.

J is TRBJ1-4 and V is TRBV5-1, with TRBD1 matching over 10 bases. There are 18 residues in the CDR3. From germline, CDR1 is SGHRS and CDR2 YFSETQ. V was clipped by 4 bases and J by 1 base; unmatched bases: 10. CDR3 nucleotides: TGCGCCAGCAGCCTCCCGGGACAGGGGCCCTTAACTAATGAAAAACTGTTTTTT. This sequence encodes CASSLPGQGPLTNEKLFF.

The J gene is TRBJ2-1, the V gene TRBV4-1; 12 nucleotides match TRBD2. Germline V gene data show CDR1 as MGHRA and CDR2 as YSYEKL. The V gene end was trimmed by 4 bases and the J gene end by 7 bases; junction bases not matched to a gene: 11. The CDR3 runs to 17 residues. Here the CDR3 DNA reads TGCGCCAGCAGCCCTAACGGACTAGCGGGAAACACAAATGAGCAGTTCTTC. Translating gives CASSPNGLAGNTNEQFF.

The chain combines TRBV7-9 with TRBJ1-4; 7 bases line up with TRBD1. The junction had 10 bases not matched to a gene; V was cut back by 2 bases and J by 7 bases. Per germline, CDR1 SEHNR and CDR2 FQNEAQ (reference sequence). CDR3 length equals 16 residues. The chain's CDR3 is CASSLMSGAGGEKLFF. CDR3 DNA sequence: TGTGCCAGCAGCTTAATGTCCGGCGCAGGGGGTGAAAAACTGTTTTTT. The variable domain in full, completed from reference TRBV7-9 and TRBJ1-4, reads DTGVSQNPRHKITKRGQNVTFRCDPISEHNRLYWYRQTLGQGPEFLTYFQNEAQLEKSRLLSDRFSAERPKGSFSTLEIQRTEQGDSAMYLCASSLMSGAGGEKLFFGSGTQLSVL.

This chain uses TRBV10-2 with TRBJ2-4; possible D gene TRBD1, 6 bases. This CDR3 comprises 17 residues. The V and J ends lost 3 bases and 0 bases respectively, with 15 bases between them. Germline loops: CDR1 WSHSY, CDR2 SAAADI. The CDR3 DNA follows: TGCGCCAGCAGTGAACACACCGGACAGCTAGCCAAAAACATTCAGTACTTC. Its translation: CASSEHTGQLAKNIQYF.

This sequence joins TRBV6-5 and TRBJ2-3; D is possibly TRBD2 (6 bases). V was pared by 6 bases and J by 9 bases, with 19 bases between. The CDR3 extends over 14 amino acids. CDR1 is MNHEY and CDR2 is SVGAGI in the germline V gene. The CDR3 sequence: CASRSSGGAQTQYF. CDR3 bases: TGTGCCAGCAGGAGTAGTGGAGGGGCTCAAACGCAGTATTTT.

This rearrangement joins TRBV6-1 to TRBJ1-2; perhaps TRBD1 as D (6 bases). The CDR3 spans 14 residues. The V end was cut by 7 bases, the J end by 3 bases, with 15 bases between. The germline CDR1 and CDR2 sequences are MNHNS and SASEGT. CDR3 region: CASIKQGVYYGYTF. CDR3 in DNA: TGTGCCAGCATTAAACAGGGTGTTTACTATGGCTACACCTTC.

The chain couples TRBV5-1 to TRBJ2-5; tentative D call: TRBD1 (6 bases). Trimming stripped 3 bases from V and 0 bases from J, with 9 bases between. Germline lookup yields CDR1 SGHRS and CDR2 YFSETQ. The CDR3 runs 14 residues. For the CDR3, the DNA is TGCGCCAGCAGCTCAGGACAGTACCAAGAGACCCAGTACTTC. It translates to CASSSGQYQETQYF. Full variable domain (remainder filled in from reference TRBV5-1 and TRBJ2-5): KAGVTQTPRYLIKTRGQQVTLSCSPISGHRSVSWYQQTPGQGLQFLFEYFSETQRNKGNFPGRFSGRQFSNSRSEMNVSTLELGDSALYLCASSSGQYQETQYFGPGTRLLVL.

The CDR3 DNA sequence: TGTGCCAGCAGCTATATAGCGGGAAACAGCGAGCAGTACTTC. It encodes CASSYIAGNSEQYF. The chain carries TRBV6-5 and TRBJ2-5, with TRBD2 matching over 8 bases. The assigned J gene may be wrong: the sequence end matches TRBJ2-7 better. CDR3 length: 14 amino acids. CDR1 is MNHEY, CDR2 SVGAGI, per germline.